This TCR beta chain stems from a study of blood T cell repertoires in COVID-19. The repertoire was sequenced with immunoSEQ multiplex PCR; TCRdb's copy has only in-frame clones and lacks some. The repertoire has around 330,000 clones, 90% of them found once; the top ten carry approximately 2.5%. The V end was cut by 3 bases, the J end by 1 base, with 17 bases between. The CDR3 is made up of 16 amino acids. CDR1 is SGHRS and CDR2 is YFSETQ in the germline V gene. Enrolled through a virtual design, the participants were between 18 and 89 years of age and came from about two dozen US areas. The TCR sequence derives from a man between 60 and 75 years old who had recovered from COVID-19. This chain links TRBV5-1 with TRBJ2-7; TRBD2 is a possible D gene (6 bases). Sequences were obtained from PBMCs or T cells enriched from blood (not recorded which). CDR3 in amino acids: CASSSESLGTSYEQYF. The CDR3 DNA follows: TGCGCCAGCAGCTCCGAGTCCCTAGGGACTTCCTACGAGCAGTACTTC.